One and the same sample provided the 22 T cell receptor beta chains below, sequenced in a study of blood T cells in healthy people across ages. Through a sample-barcoded 5' primer and a J-beta primer mix, a second PCR was run for roughly 7 to 12 cycles. TCRdb processed the 5' RACE reads anew with MiXCR; each CDR3 protein has one entry. The sample has about 830,000 distinct CDR3 sequences, around 62% seen once. Sequencing was carried out using blood. All receptors derive from a man aged 25 to 40 in good health.

The rearrangement joins TRBV3-1 to TRBJ2-1; 9 nucleotides align to TRBD1. The V segment lost 4 bases and the J segment 8 bases; nucleotides outside the gene matches: 18. Germline V lookup: CDR1 LGHDT, CDR2 YNNKEL (reference sequence). CDR3 length: 18 residues. The CDR3 DNA is TGTGCCAGCAGCCGCCCGAACAGTTGGGACAGGGTGTCTGATGAGCAGTTCTTC. Translated, it gives CASSRPNSWDRVSDEQFF.

The rearrangement links TRBV6-2 or TRBV6-3 to TRBJ2-1; D is uncertain. The last part of the DNA fits TRBJ2-7 better; the J call may be wrong. The CDR3 runs to 12 residues. Per the germline V gene, CDR1 is MNHEY and CDR2 is SVGEGT. The CDR3 region has the DNA TGTGCCAGCGTATCCGACGGCTACGAGCAGTACTTC. Translated: CASVSDGYEQYF.

This chain joins TRBV27 and TRBJ2-7, with D tentatively TRBD1 (5 bases). The CDR3 spans 15 residues. Germline CDR1 is MNHEY and CDR2 is SMNVEV (reference sequence). Trimming stripped 1 base from V and 3 bases from J, with 13 bases between. CDR3 nucleotide sequence: TGTGCCAGCAGTTTATTCGGGCAGGGCAACTACGAGCAGTACTTC. This encodes CASSLFGQGNYEQYF.

The rearrangement joins TRBV15 to TRBJ2-7; TRBD1 matches 9 bases. J gave up 3 bases and V 5 bases, and 8 bases lay outside the gene matches. The CDR3 spans 15 residues. The germline V gene encodes CDR1 LNHNV and CDR2 YYDKDF (reference sequence). CDR3 protein: CATSGAGQGLYEQYF. The CDR3 DNA is TGTGCCACCAGCGGGGCGGGACAGGGCCTCTACGAGCAGTACTTC. Full variable domain (missing parts from reference TRBV15 and TRBJ2-7): DAMVIQNPRYQVTQFGKPVTLSCSQTLNHNVMYWYQQKSSQAPKLLFHYYDKDFNNEADTPDNFQSRRPNTSFCFLDIRSPGLGDTAMYLCATSGAGQGLYEQYFGPGTRLTVT.

V gene TRBV14 combines with J gene TRBJ1-6; 7 nucleotides match TRBD1. The CDR3 totals 14 residues. Germline V gives CDR1 SGHDN, CDR2 FVKESK. After removal of 5 bases from V and 6 bases from J, the junction contained 4 bases not matched to a gene. CDR3 residues: CASSWGQFNSPLHF. The CDR3 coding sequence is TGTGCCAGCAGCTGGGGACAGTTTAATTCACCCCTCCACTTT.

V gene TRBV7-2 combines with J gene TRBJ2-5, with no clear D. Germline V lookup: CDR1 SGHTA, CDR2 FQGNSA. The CDR3 has 16 amino acids. With 0 bases removed from V and 2 bases from J, the gap between germline ends came to 13 bases. The CDR3 region is CASSLAFNEKQETQYF. CDR3 sequence (DNA): TGTGCCAGCAGCTTAGCCTTTAATGAGAAACAAGAGACCCAGTACTTC.

The gene calls are TRBV9 and TRBJ2-1; 10 bases match TRBD2. From germline, CDR1 is SGDLS and CDR2 YYNGEE. The CDR3 contains 17 residues. Losses at the gene ends were 0 bases for V and 4 bases for J; bases not matched to a gene: 7. The CDR3 sequence is CASSVVAQRGGYNEQFF. CDR3 sequence (DNA): TGTGCCAGCAGCGTAGTGGCCCAGCGGGGGGGGTACAATGAGCAGTTCTTC.

V usage is TRBV9 and J usage is TRBJ2-7, with D unclear. This CDR3 region has 15 residues. Germline assignment: CDR1 SGDLS and CDR2 YYNGEE. The ends were cut back, 0 bases at V and 1 base at J, with 11 bases in the middle. CDR3 region: CASSVGALISYEQYF. In nucleotides, the CDR3 is TGTGCCAGCAGCGTAGGGGCCTTAATTTCCTACGAGCAGTACTTC.

This clonotype was recorded a few times. This chain connects TRBV7-2 to TRBJ2-3, with unresolved D. The CDR3 is made up of 13 amino acids. Trimming shortened V by 5 bases and J by 4 bases, and 10 bases separated the two germline ends. Germline V gene lookup returns CDR1 SGHTA and CDR2 FQGNSA. The CDR3, as DNA: TGTGCCAGCAGCGTCGGGCCCCCAGATACGCAGTATTTT. Amino acids: CASSVGPPDTQYF.

This chain links TRBV15 with TRBJ1-5, with 8 bases aligning to TRBD1. Unmatched junction bases numbered 3, after V lost 0 bases and J lost 2 bases. Germline lookup yields CDR1 LNHNV and CDR2 YYDKDF (reference sequence). The CDR3 contains 16 residues. The CDR3 sequence: CATSRETGARNQPQHF. CDR3 in DNA: TGTGCCACCAGCAGAGAGACAGGGGCGCGCAATCAGCCCCAGCATTTT.

CDR3 nucleotides: TGTGCCAGCAGCCCCTCCGACGGGACTCAAATTGCGAATGAGCAGTTCTTC. Amino acid sequence: CASSPSDGTQIANEQFF. The rearrangement links TRBV11-3 to TRBJ2-1; D possibly corresponds to TRBD2 (6 bases). Germline values: CDR1 SGHNT, CDR2 YENEEA. Between the trimmed V and J ends, which lost 5 bases and 7 bases, there was a span of 24 bases. The CDR3 is made up of 17 amino acids.

This clonotype appeared a single time. The rearrangement joins TRBV28 to TRBJ2-5; D is tentatively TRBD1 or TRBD2 (5 bases each). The germline gives CDR1 MDHEN, CDR2 SYDVKM. There are 15 residues in the CDR3. Trimming left V 1 base short and J 5 bases short, with 14 bases between. As DNA, the CDR3 is TGTGCCAGCAGTTTATTGAGGGGTAGCCCGGAGACCCAGTACTTC. Translated: CASSLLRGSPETQYF.

The chain recombines TRBV9 with TRBJ1-2; possible D gene TRBD1, 5 bases. Germline CDR1 and CDR2: SGDLS and YYNGEE. V lost 0 bases and J lost 2, with 14 bases in between. The CDR3 totals 16 residues. CDR3 in amino acids: CASSVAVDRKNYGYTF. In DNA, the CDR3 is TGTGCCAGCAGCGTAGCTGTAGACAGAAAAAACTATGGCTACACCTTC.

J is TRBJ1-2 and V is TRBV7-9; perhaps TRBD1 as D (5 bases). The germline gives CDR1 SEHNR, CDR2 FQNEAQ (reference sequence). The CDR3 is made up of 14 amino acids. Trimming took off 5 bases at V and 3 bases at J, with 13 bases between the two ends. In DNA, the CDR3 is TGTGCCAGCAGCCCCCTGGGGCCGCACTATGGCTACACCTTC. Encoded protein: CASSPLGPHYGYTF.

A word on this clonotype: Relative to the germline gene, one junction end is altered; a read error may explain this. V usage is TRBV12-3 or TRBV12-4 and J usage is TRBJ2-1; 13 positions match TRBD2. CDR3 length: 17 amino acids. CDR3 sequence reads: CASSPRTSGGRADEQFF. CDR3 sequence (DNA): TGTGCCAGCAGTCCCCGGACTAGCGGGGGCAGAGCGGATGAGCAGTTTTTC.

Of note for this clonotype: Germline is not matched at one junction end, which may reflect a read error. This chain joins TRBV7-3 and TRBJ1-6, with 8 nucleotides matching TRBD1. This CDR3 comprises 15 residues. Per germline, CDR1 SGHTA and CDR2 FQGTGA. CDR3 loop: CASSSDRGFNSPLHF. CDR3 nucleotides: TGCGCCAGCAGCTCCGACAGGGGATTTAATTCACCCCTCCACTTT.

This clonotype was found a few times. This chain joins TRBV28 and TRBJ2-7; a possible D gene is TRBD2 (5 bases). CDR3 size: 15 residues. The ends were cut back, 0 bases at V and 2 bases at J, with 11 bases in the middle. Germline values: CDR1 MDHEN, CDR2 SYDVKM. The CDR3 sequence: CASSLWAAGAYEQYF. The CDR3 coding sequence is TGTGCCAGCAGTTTATGGGCAGCCGGGGCCTACGAGCAGTACTTC.

V gene TRBV20-1 combines with J gene TRBJ2-1; D might be TRBD2 (5 bases). This CDR3 region has 15 residues. V was shortened by 4 bases and J by 8 bases, with 21 bases between the two germline ends. Germline V gene sequence: CDR1 DFQATT, CDR2 SNEGSKA (reference sequence). This chain's CDR3 is CSAIDGTAADYEQFF. The CDR3 region has the DNA TGCAGTGCTATCGATGGCACGGCTGCGGACTATGAGCAGTTCTTC.

This clonotype occurred a few times. The chain has TRBV6-6 and TRBJ1-5; D is uncertain. Germline V gene lookup returns CDR1 MNHNY and CDR2 SVGAGI (reference sequence). The V end was cut by 6 bases, the J end by 0 bases, with 9 bases between. CDR3 length: 14 residues. The DNA for the CDR3 is TGTGCCAGCAGGCCCGGGGATAGCAATCAGCCCCAGCATTTT. Protein sequence: CASRPGDSNQPQHF.

The V gene is TRBV5-1, the J gene TRBJ2-6; TRBD1 might be the D (6 bases). Trimming cost V 5 bases and J 2 bases, with 11 bases left between them. Germline V lookup: CDR1 SGHRS, CDR2 YFSETQ. The CDR3 runs to 15 residues. In nucleotides, the CDR3 is TGCGCCAGCAGTACAGGGTCGGCTGGGGCCAACGTCCTGACTTTC. Its protein product is CASSTGSAGANVLTF.

The sample holds a few counts of this clonotype. V and J are TRBV6-1 and TRBJ2-5; D unclear. Germline V CDR1 and CDR2: MNHNS, SASEGT. The CDR3 totals 13 residues. Deletions cut 7 bases from V and 1 base from J, with 10 bases between. CDR3 region: CASTGPLQETQYF. DNA of the CDR3: TGTGCCAGCACCGGGCCCCTCCAAGAGACCCAGTACTTC.

The J gene is TRBJ2-1, the V gene TRBV7-3, with 10 bases lining up with TRBD2. With 6 bases clipped from V and 2 bases from J, the junction kept 4 bases outside the gene matches. Germline V gene sequence: CDR1 SGHTA, CDR2 FQGTGA. The CDR3 length is 15 residues. CDR3 amino acids: CASSIAGGPYNEQFF. The CDR3 bases are TGTGCCAGCAGTATAGCGGGGGGACCCTACAATGAGCAGTTCTTC.